This TCR beta chain was sequenced in a study of T-cell reconstitution after alpha-beta-depleted transplantation in children. This clonotype was picked up many times. V shed 0 bases and J shed 1 base, with 16 bases lying between them. CDR1 LGHNA and CDR2 YSLEER come from the germline V gene. This CDR3 spans 17 amino acids. Researchers prepared the TCRbeta library using unique molecular identifiers, the study reports. TCRdb itself ran the PCR reads through MiXCR, one entry per CDR3 protein. The sample lists 240,000 or so distinct CDR3 sequences, 12% occurring once. This material consisted of PBMCs from the stem cell graft donor, taken from the stem cell graft. The source is a human donor who donated a stem cell graft to a child with acute lymphoblastic leukemia. The chain is built from TRBV4-3 and TRBJ2-7; the D gene is possibly TRBD1 (6 bases). The CDR3 region has the DNA TGCGCCAGCAGCCAAGATTTGGGGGCCCCCTTTTCCTACGAGCAGTACTTC. This encodes CASSQDLGAPFSYEQYF.